This TCR beta chain emerged from a study of blood T cell repertoires in COVID-19. For the study at large: Some COVID-19 samples were acute and others convalescent; all came from the United States, Italy and Spain. Nucleic acid was either cDNA or gDNA, and it came from T cells, B-cell-depleted T cells, or PBMCs.

In the source study's methods: The authors estimated nucleated cell counts from reference gene primer amplification. Sequenced by immunoSEQ multiplex PCR; TCRdb stores in-frame clones only, minus some. From that table come the V and J calls and clone size; the DNA was used to work out D and trimming. The sample lists 130,000 to 150,000 clones, around 81% occurring once. The CDR3 consists of 15 residues. Germline loops: CDR1 SGHNT, CDR2 YENEEA. Trimming pared 5 bases from V and 0 bases from J, leaving 11 bases between. The genes are TRBV11-3 and TRBJ1-3; D gene unclear. This receptor was obtained from a woman between 40 and 50 years old with active or convalescent COVID-19. Sequences were obtained from peripheral blood. The CDR3 coding sequence is TGTGCCAGCAGCCGGACGGGAATCTCTGGAAACACCATATATTTT. As protein: CASSRTGISGNTIYF.